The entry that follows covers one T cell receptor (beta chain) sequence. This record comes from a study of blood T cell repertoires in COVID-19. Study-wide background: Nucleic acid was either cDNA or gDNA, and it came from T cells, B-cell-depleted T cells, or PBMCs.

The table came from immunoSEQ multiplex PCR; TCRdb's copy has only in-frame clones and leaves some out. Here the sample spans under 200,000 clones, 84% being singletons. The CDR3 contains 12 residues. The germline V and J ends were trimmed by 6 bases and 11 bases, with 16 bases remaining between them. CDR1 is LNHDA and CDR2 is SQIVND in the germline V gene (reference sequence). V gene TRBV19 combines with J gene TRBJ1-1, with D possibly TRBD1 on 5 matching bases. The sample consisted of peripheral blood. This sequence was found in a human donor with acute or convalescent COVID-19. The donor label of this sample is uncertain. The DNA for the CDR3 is TGTGCCAGTAGCCCCGAAGGGGCGGAGGCTTTCTTT. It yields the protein CASSPEGAEAFF.